A single sample gave rise to the 10 T cell receptor beta chains below, sequenced in a study of shared clonotypes between healthy human individuals. Assay: immunoSEQ multiplex PCR; the TCRdb copy retains only in-frame clones and omits some. Of about 1,500,000 clones in the sample, 95% to 97% were seen once. The material sequenced was naive CD4+ T cells sorted from blood. The subset: CD45RA+ positively selected. The receptors here all came from a man aged 25 to 45 in good health.

The chain joins TRBV27 to TRBJ1-2, with D possibly matching TRBD1 (5 bases). Germline CDR1 and CDR2: MNHEY and SMNVEV (reference sequence). This CDR3 is built from 16 residues. Trimming removed 6 bases at V and 5 bases at J, with 22 bases between. Written as DNA, the CDR3 is TGTGCCAGCAGGGAGGACACCCAGGAACTTCGGTATGGCTACACCTTC. Its translation is CASREDTQELRYGYTF.

The count of this clone is one. V gene TRBV2 combines with J gene TRBJ2-5; the match to TRBD2 covers 8 bases. CDR1 is SNHLY, CDR2 FYNNEI, per germline. The CDR3 has 16 residues. The V and J ends lost 7 bases and 6 bases, in that order; junction bases with no gene match: 16. In DNA, the CDR3 is TGTGCCAGCACGAGTCTCGTGATAGCGGGAACAAAGACCCAGTACTTC. Translation gives CASTSLVIAGTKTQYF.

A word on this clone: Other DNA sequences in this sample translate to the same CDR3. The V and J genes are TRBV7-9 and TRBJ2-3; TRBD2 matches 8 bases. After removal of 3 bases from V and 0 bases from J, the junction contained 2 bases not matched to a gene. Per the germline V gene, CDR1 is SEHNR and CDR2 is FQNEAQ (reference sequence). The CDR3 totals 15 residues. CDR3 coding DNA: TGTGCCAGCAGCTTCTTAGCGGGAAGCACAGATACGCAGTATTTT. Translating gives CASSFLAGSTDTQYF. Filled out from reference TRBV7-9 and TRBJ2-3, the complete variable domain reads DTGVSQNPRHKITKRGQNVTFRCDPISEHNRLYWYRQTLGQGPEFLTYFQNEAQLEKSRLLSDRFSAERPKGSFSTLEIQRTEQGDSAMYLCASSFLAGSTDTQYFGPGTRLTVL.

The chain couples TRBV28 to TRBJ1-1; 8 bases agree with TRBD1. The CDR3 length is 13 residues. Looked up from germline, CDR1 is MDHEN and CDR2 is SYDVKM. The V and J ends lost 2 bases and 10 bases, in that order; junction bases with no gene match: 6. The CDR3 protein is CASSLPQGAGAFF. CDR3 sequence (DNA): TGTGCCAGCAGTTTACCCCAGGGGGCGGGAGCTTTCTTT.

V usage is TRBV2 and J usage is TRBJ2-1; D perhaps matches TRBD1 (9 bases). Germline CDR1 and CDR2: SNHLY and FYNNEI. The CDR3 is 15 amino acids. The V end lost 7 bases, the J end lost 8 bases, and 21 bases lay between the germline ends. For the CDR3, the DNA is TGTGCCAGCACCCGGGGGGGACAGGGCGTGGATGAGCAGTTCTTC. Its protein is CASTRGGQGVDEQFF.

The chain employs TRBV5-6 and TRBJ2-2, with TRBD2 matching 11 bases. The germline gives CDR1 SGHDT, CDR2 YYEEEE. The CDR3 is made up of 17 amino acids. V was clipped by 4 bases and J by 2 bases; unmatched bases: 7. CDR3 sequence reads: CASSDSGLAVNTGELFF. In DNA, the CDR3 is TGTGCCAGCAGCGACTCGGGACTAGCGGTAAACACCGGGGAGCTGTTTTTT.

The CDR3 here is CASSQPLSGSLGADTQYF. The CDR3, as DNA: TGTGCCAGCAGCCAACCGCTTAGCGGGAGCCTCGGGGCAGATACGCAGTATTTT. The chain uses TRBV14 and TRBJ2-3, with 9 bases matching TRBD2. The CDR3 is 18 amino acids. The trim removed 2 bases at V and 4 bases at J, leaving 13 bases unmatched. The germline gives CDR1 SGHDN, CDR2 FVKESK.

The V and J genes are TRBV6-6 and TRBJ2-7; D might be TRBD1 (5 bases). Trimming took 4 bases from V and 0 from J, leaving 10 bases between them. The CDR3 has 14 residues. The germline V gene has CDR1 MNHNY and CDR2 SVGAGI (reference sequence). CDR3 sequence (DNA): TGTGCCAGCAGTTCCAGGGATAGCTCCTACGAGCAGTACTTC. Amino acid sequence: CASSSRDSSYEQYF.

The chain couples TRBV7-2 to TRBJ1-5, with D unclear. This CDR3 is 15 amino acids long. V lost 0 bases and J lost 7, with 13 bases in between. Germline V CDR1 and CDR2: SGHTA, FQGNSA. CDR3 nucleotides: TGTGCCAGCAGCTTAGCAGCTGTATATTTGCAGCCCCAGCATTTT. Translation gives CASSLAAVYLQPQHF.

The chain recombines TRBV11-2 with TRBJ2-1; a possible D gene is TRBD1 (6 bases). V was pared by 6 bases and J by 3 bases, with 18 bases between. Germline values: CDR1 SGHAT, CDR2 FQNNGV. The CDR3 length is 16 residues. CDR3 DNA: TGTGCCAGCAGGTTGAGTTACCGGACAGTCTACAATGAGCAGTTCTTC. This translates into CASRLSYRTVYNEQFF.